Presented here are 18 T cell receptor beta chains from one specimen sequenced in a study of spatial heterogeneity in lung cancer. TCRdb ran MiXCR on the 5' RACE reads and lists one entry per CDR3 protein. The sample consists of under 15,000 distinct CDR3 sequences, 3% to 4.5% of them appearing once. The time point denotes: sample taken at primary tumor resection. The material was PBMCs, obtained at surgery. Receptors were obtained from a male donor with early-stage non-small cell lung cancer.

This clonotype was recorded many times. The rearrangement uses TRBV4-1 and TRBJ2-4, with D maybe TRBD2 (6 bases). The CDR3 has 18 amino acids. V lost 7 bases to trimming and J lost 9 bases, with 31 bases between them. Looked up from germline, CDR1 is MGHRA and CDR2 is YSYEKL. The DNA of the CDR3 is TGCGCCAGCACCCCCGGGCCAGGCGGGGATGGGCGGGAAGGCATTCAGTACTTC. This codes for CASTPGPGGDGREGIQYF.

This clonotype showed up many times. The chain couples TRBV27 to TRBJ2-7; D remains ambiguous. The CDR3 has 15 residues. The germline V and J ends were trimmed by 1 base and 0 bases, with 10 bases remaining between them. The germline gives CDR1 MNHEY, CDR2 SMNVEV (reference sequence). The CDR3 sequence is CASSLFATFSYEQYF. The CDR3 region has the DNA TGTGCCAGCAGTTTATTCGCGACTTTCTCCTACGAGCAGTACTTC.

This clonotype was detected only a few times. J is TRBJ2-2 and V is TRBV9; D is uncertain. The CDR3 is made up of 13 amino acids. Germline V gives CDR1 SGDLS, CDR2 YYNGEE. Trimming stripped 0 bases from V and 4 bases from J, with 4 bases between. The CDR3 sequence: CASSVVGTGELFF. CDR3 nucleotides: TGTGCCAGCAGCGTAGTTGGCACCGGGGAGCTGTTTTTT.

This clonotype was recorded at least ten times. Here the CDR3 reads CASSLYRTGEGYTF. The CDR3, as DNA: TGTGCCAGCAGCTTATACCGGACAGGGGAGGGCTACACCTTC. This rearrangement joins TRBV7-2 to TRBJ1-2; 9 bases are a match to TRBD1. The CDR3 consists of 14 residues. Germline assignment: CDR1 SGHTA and CDR2 FQGNSA. V shed 2 bases and J 8 bases; nucleotides not matched to a gene: 6.

This clonotype was counted at least ten times. The V and J genes are TRBV27 and TRBJ2-5, with TRBD2 identical over 8 bases. The CDR3 loop spans 14 amino acids. In germline, CDR1 is MNHEY, CDR2 SMNVEV (reference sequence). V was clipped by 5 bases and J by 5 bases; unmatched bases: 7. CDR3 residues: CASSPGTRSETQYF. The CDR3 region has the DNA TGTGCCAGCAGTCCGGGGACTAGGTCGGAGACCCAGTACTTC.

At least ten counts were recorded for this clonotype. J is TRBJ2-3 and V is TRBV21-1; the table names TRBD2, a call not compared with the DNA. TRBV21-1 is annotated as a pseudogene. The CDR3 runs to 15 residues. In DNA form, the CDR3 reads TGTGCCAGCGCACCTCGAGATAGCGGCACAGATACGCAGTATTTT. Amino acids: CASAPRDSGTDTQYF.

There are many counts of this clonotype. This sequence joins TRBV12-3 or TRBV12-4 and TRBJ2-3; D is uncertain. The CDR3 consists of 13 residues. V lost 3 bases to trimming and J lost 6 bases, with 10 bases between them. CDR3 loop: CASSFSVGDTQYF. The CDR3 nucleotides read TGTGCCAGCAGTTTCTCCGTTGGGGATACGCAGTATTTT.

In this sample, this clonotype turned up many times. This chain joins TRBV27 and TRBJ2-3; D not certain. The CDR3 runs to 13 residues. V was clipped by 7 bases and J by 0 bases, with 8 bases between them. Germline-derived CDR1 and CDR2 are MNHEY and SMNVEV (reference sequence). CDR3 DNA: TGTGCCAGCATGGCTACTAGCACAGATACGCAGTATTTT. Amino acid sequence: CASMATSTDTQYF.

This clonotype has at least ten counts. The rearrangement joins TRBV7-9 to TRBJ1-5; D gene ambiguous. Looked up from germline, CDR1 is SEHNR and CDR2 is FQNEAQ (reference sequence). The length of the CDR3 is 12 residues. The V end lost 0 bases, the J end lost 5 bases, and 2 bases lay between the germline ends. The CDR3 nucleotides read TGTGCCAGCAGCTTAGCGGATCAGCCCCAGCATTTT. Its protein product is CASSLADQPQHF.

This clonotype was seen at least ten times. This rearrangement joins TRBV27 to TRBJ2-1; D may correspond to TRBD1 or TRBD2 (5 bases each). The V end was cut by 0 bases, the J end by 0 bases, with 15 bases between. The CDR3 extends over 18 amino acids. Germline assignment: CDR1 MNHEY and CDR2 SMNVEV (reference sequence). For the CDR3, the DNA is TGTGCCAGCAGTTTATCGAGGGGCGTCCATAGCTCCTACAATGAGCAGTTCTTC. Amino acid sequence: CASSLSRGVHSSYNEQFF.

This clonotype was found many times. The V call is TRBV19, the J call TRBJ1-5; possible D gene TRBD1, 6 bases. This CDR3 spans 15 amino acids. The germline gives CDR1 LNHDA, CDR2 SQIVND (reference sequence). V gave up 0 bases and J gave up 5 bases, with 11 bases separating them. The chain's CDR3 is CASSIDSTGHQPQHF. The CDR3 DNA sequence: TGTGCCAGTAGTATAGACTCAACAGGGCATCAGCCCCAGCATTTT.

This clonotype was seen many times. This sequence joins TRBV18 and TRBJ2-7, with D possibly called TRBD1 or TRBD2 (6 bases each). Trimming removed 5 bases from V and 6 bases from J, with 17 bases in between. Germline CDR1 is KGHSH and CDR2 is LQKENI. There are 14 residues in the CDR3. CDR3 residues: CASSSSGGSVEQYF. The CDR3 nucleotides read TGTGCCAGCTCATCCTCCGGGGGCAGCGTCGAGCAGTACTTC. Full variable domain (outside the CDR3, taken from reference TRBV18 and TRBJ2-7): NAGVMQNPRHLVRRRGQEARLRCSPMKGHSHVYWYRQLPEEGLKFMVYLQKENIIDESGMPKERFSAEFPKEGPSILRIQQVVRGDSAAYFCASSSSGGSVEQYFGPGTRLTVT.

In this sample, this clonotype turned up many times. The rearrangement uses TRBV20-1 and TRBJ2-7; the D gene could be TRBD1 or TRBD2 (5 bases each). Germline V gene lookup returns CDR1 DFQATT and CDR2 SNEGSKA (reference sequence). This CDR3 has 14 residues. V was shortened by 3 bases and J by 2 bases, with 14 bases between the two germline ends. The CDR3, as DNA: TGCAGTGCTAGGGGGACCCCCGTGCCCTACGAGCAGTACTTC. Encoded protein: CSARGTPVPYEQYF.

This clonotype occurred many times. V gene TRBV27 combines with J gene TRBJ1-1; TRBD1 agrees at 7 bases. Germline V gives CDR1 MNHEY, CDR2 SMNVEV (reference sequence). This CDR3 is 14 amino acids long. V lost 5 bases to trimming and J lost 5 bases; unmatched junction nucleotides: 8. CDR3 sequence (DNA): TGTGCCAGCAGTGCACGACAGGGAATAACTGAAGCTTTCTTT. It yields the protein CASSARQGITEAFF.

This clonotype appeared many times. The rearrangement joins TRBV20-1 to TRBJ1-1, with D uncertain. Trimming pared 6 bases from V and 0 bases from J, leaving 11 bases between. The germline gives CDR1 DFQATT, CDR2 SNEGSKA (reference sequence). The CDR3 is 13 amino acids. CDR3 loop: CSAPGQMNTEAFF. The CDR3 DNA follows: TGCAGTGCCCCGGGTCAGATGAACACTGAAGCTTTCTTT.

This clonotype was seen repeatedly, ten times or more. The chain combines TRBV28 with TRBJ1-5; the D gene is possibly TRBD1 (6 bases). Trimming stripped 6 bases from V and 4 bases from J, with 10 bases between. Germline V lookup: CDR1 MDHEN, CDR2 SYDVKM. The CDR3 is 13 amino acids. CDR3 in amino acids: CASRLQGNQPQHF. The CDR3 DNA is TGTGCCAGCAGGCTACAGGGTAATCAGCCCCAGCATTTT.

This clonotype has ten or more counts. The CDR3 DNA sequence: TGTGCCAGCAGCATGGGACAGCTAATTAATTCACCCCTCCACTTT. Translated: CASSMGQLINSPLHF. The chain joins TRBV7-2 to TRBJ1-6; 7 nucleotides line up with TRBD1. Per the germline V gene, CDR1 is SGHTA and CDR2 is FQGNSA. After removal of 5 bases from V and 6 bases from J, the junction contained 7 bases not matched to a gene. CDR3 size: 15 residues. Full variable domain (rest looked up from reference TRBV7-2 and TRBJ1-6): GAGVSQSPSNKVTEKGKDVELRCDPISGHTALYWYRQSLGQGLEFLIYFQGNSAPDKSGLPSDRFSAERTGGSVSTLTIQRTQQEDSAVYLCASSMGQLINSPLHFGNGTRLTVT.

This clonotype was counted ten times or more. Written as DNA, the CDR3 is TGTGCCAGCAGTGGGGGGACAGGGCTTAATGAGCAGTTCTTC. Protein sequence: CASSGGTGLNEQFF. The V call is TRBV12-3 or TRBV12-4, the J call TRBJ2-1, with 9 bases aligning to TRBD1. The CDR3 runs 14 residues. J was trimmed by 7 bases and V by 5 bases; bases with no gene match: 6.